This is a list of T cell receptor beta chains from one sample in a study of post-analysis software for immune sequencing data. In TCRdb, the PCR reads were re-called with MiXCR into one record per CDR3 protein. The sample gives 430,000 or so distinct CDR3 sequences, more than 30% of which show up once; 6% to 9% is in the top ten. The sample taken for sequencing was blood. These receptors originate from a girl aged 2 to 10 with multiple sclerosis. CDR3s include the opening cysteine and the closing phenylalanine or tryptophan. A D gene is named only where the DNA matches it firmly. Some rows have no size entry. The others give once, few or many, or a class for an expanded clone.

size: few; J: TRBJ2-5; D: NA; V: TRBV29-1; DNA: TGCAGCGTTGTGCCGGGACTCCAAGAGACCCAGTACTTC; CDR3: CSVVPGLQETQYF
size: few; J: TRBJ2-7; D: TRBD1; V: TRBV7-2; DNA: TGTGCCAGCAGCGTCCCACAGACAGGGGGCTACGAGCAGTACTTC; CDR3: CASSVPQTGGYEQYF
size: NA; J: TRBJ1-1; D: NA; V: TRBV20-1; DNA: TGCAGTGCTAGTTTTCAGGGCTACACTGAAGCTTTCTTT; CDR3: CSASFQGYTEAFF
size: NA; J: TRBJ1-1; D: NA; V: TRBV18; DNA: TGTGCCAGCTCACCCCGGGAGACCCAAGGCACTGAAGCTTTCTTT; CDR3: CASSPRETQGTEAFF
size: NA; J: TRBJ2-3; D: TRBD1; V: TRBV11-2; DNA: TGTGCCAGCAGCAGGGGGCCGTCTAGCACAGATACGCAGTATTTT; CDR3: CASSRGPSSTDTQYF
size: NA; J: TRBJ1-5; D: TRBD1; V: TRBV20-1; DNA: TGCAGTGCGACCGGGACAGGGTCCCCACAGCCCCAGCATTTT; CDR3: CSATGTGSPQPQHF
size: once; J: TRBJ1-2; D: NA; V: TRBV11-2; DNA: TGTGCCAGCAGCTTCCGGGGGGTTAGTGGCTACACCTTC; CDR3: CASSFRGVSGYTF
size: NA; J: TRBJ1-1; D: TRBD1; V: TRBV18; DNA: TGTGCCAGCTCACCGACGACAGGGTTAAACACTGAAGCTTTCTTT; CDR3: CASSPTTGLNTEAFF
size: NA; J: TRBJ2-7; D: NA; V: TRBV9; DNA: TGTGCCAGCAGCGCGACTACCTCGTCCTACGAGCAGTACTTC; CDR3: CASSATTSSYEQYF
size: NA; J: TRBJ1-1; D: NA; V: TRBV28; DNA: TGTGCCAGCAGCCAGGGTTGGGGAACATCGAACACTGAAGCTTTCTTT; CDR3: CASSQGWGTSNTEAFF
size: few; J: TRBJ2-3; D: TRBD2; V: TRBV6-4; DNA: TGTGCCAGCAGTAGCGGGGGGACCTACACAGATACGCAGTATTTT; CDR3: CASSSGGTYTDTQYF
size: NA; J: TRBJ2-5; D: NA; V: TRBV9; DNA: TGTGCCAGCAGCAGACTCGGCCAAGAGACCCAGTACTTC; CDR3: CASSRLGQETQYF
size: NA; J: TRBJ2-7; D: NA; V: TRBV2; DNA: TGTGCCAGCAGTTACCGGGACGGGGACTACGAGCAGTACTTC; CDR3: CASSYRDGDYEQYF
size: NA; J: TRBJ1-6; D: TRBD1; V: TRBV15; DNA: TGTGCCACCAGCAGAGGCACGACAGGGGTGGGTTCACCCCTCCACTTT; CDR3: CATSRGTTGVGSPLHF
size: NA; J: TRBJ2-5; D: TRBD2; V: TRBV18; DNA: TGTGCCAGCTCACCCCAGGCGGGAGGAGAGTCGGCCCAGTACTTC; CDR3: CASSPQAGGESAQYF
size: few; J: TRBJ1-2; D: NA; V: TRBV3-1; DNA: TGTGCCAGCAGCCGAAGATCAGGGACTAACTATGGCTACACCTTC; CDR3: CASSRRSGTNYGYTF
size: few; J: TRBJ1-2; D: TRBD1; V: TRBV19; DNA: TGTGCCAGTAGTCGGGGACAGAGTAACTATGGCTACACCTTC; CDR3: CASSRGQSNYGYTF
size: NA; J: TRBJ2-1; D: TRBD2; V: TRBV5-1; DNA: TGCGCCAGCAGCCCCTCAGCCGCTAGCGGGAGATGGAATGAGCAGTTCTTC; CDR3: CASSPSAASGRWNEQFF
size: few; J: TRBJ1-1; D: NA; V: TRBV29-1; DNA: TGCAGCGCGTACACGGGGGTGAACACTGAAGCTTTCTTT; CDR3: CSAYTGVNTEAFF
size: NA; J: TRBJ1-4; D: NA; V: TRBV6-1; DNA: TGTGCCAGCAGTGAAGGGTGGAACAGGGTTAATGAAAAACTGTTTTTT; CDR3: CASSEGWNRVNEKLFF
size: NA; J: TRBJ2-7; D: TRBD2; V: TRBV10-3; DNA: TGTGCCATCAAAGGGACTAGCGGGTCCTACGAGCAGTACTTC; CDR3: CAIKGTSGSYEQYF
size: NA; J: TRBJ1-2; D: NA; V: TRBV29-1; DNA: TGCAGCGTTGGGGGCCTGGGGGGCGCCCCCTATGGCTACACCTTC; CDR3: CSVGGLGGAPYGYTF
size: NA; J: TRBJ1-1; D: TRBD1; V: TRBV5-1; DNA: TGCGCCAGCAGCATAGGACAGGGCATAATGAACACTGAAGCTTTCTTT; CDR3: CASSIGQGIMNTEAFF
size: NA; J: TRBJ2-1; D: NA; V: TRBV13; DNA: TGTGCCAGCAGCTTAATGGGCGAGGGAGCGGATGAGCAGTTCTTC; CDR3: CASSLMGEGADEQFF
size: NA; J: TRBJ2-1; D: NA; V: TRBV18; DNA: TGTGCCAGCTCACCCCTTGAGCTGCGGTCCTACAATGAGCAGTTCTTC; CDR3: CASSPLELRSYNEQFF
size: few; J: TRBJ2-3; D: NA; V: TRBV7-2; DNA: TGTGCCAGCAGAGTACCCGGAGCAGATACGCAGTATTTT; CDR3: CASRVPGADTQYF
size: few; J: TRBJ2-1; D: TRBD1; V: TRBV5-1; DNA: TGCGCCAGCAGCTCAACGGGACAGACCTACAATGAGCAGTTCTTC; CDR3: CASSSTGQTYNEQFF
size: few; J: TRBJ2-1; D: NA; V: TRBV18; DNA: TGTGCCAGCTCACCCTCACAGGGAGATGAGCAGTTCTTC; CDR3: CASSPSQGDEQFF
size: few; J: TRBJ2-5; D: TRBD2; V: TRBV10-3; DNA: TGTGCCATCAGTGCGAGCGGGGGAGAAGAGACCCAGTACTTC; CDR3: CAISASGGEETQYF
size: NA; J: TRBJ2-1; D: TRBD2; V: TRBV6-4; DNA: TGTGCCAGCAGTGAGCGGGCGGGAGGGTCCAATGAGCAGTTCTTC; CDR3: CASSERAGGSNEQFF
size: NA; J: TRBJ1-1; D: NA; V: TRBV11-2; DNA: TGTGCCAGCAGCTTACTGTCCGGAGAGTACACTGAAGCTTTCTTT; CDR3: CASSLLSGEYTEAFF
size: few; J: TRBJ2-1; D: NA; V: TRBV7-2; DNA: TGTGCCAGCAGCTTAGCAGGGCCCGGGGGAGAGCAGTTCTTC; CDR3: CASSLAGPGGEQFF